This T cell receptor (beta chain) emerged from a study of T-cell reconstitution after alpha-beta-depleted transplantation in children. Points from the study as a whole: T cells produced anew were the main source of T-cell counts and diversity one year after transplant.

This clonotype was counted many times. No antigen is known for it. For TCRbeta, the library was prepared with unique molecular identifiers. MiXCR, run by TCRdb on the PCR reads, gives a single entry per CDR3 protein. The sample has about 300,000 distinct CDR3 sequences, around 10% seen once; the top ten hold just under 7.5%. The CDR3 covers 12 residues. The V and J ends lost 9 bases and 8 bases respectively, with 14 bases between them. The V call is TRBV12-3 or TRBV12-4, the J call TRBJ2-1, with a tentative D call TRBD1 (5 bases). This sample comprised PBMCs, obtained before TCRalphabeta/CD19-depleted stem cell transplant. The clonotype originates from a boy less than two years old with acute myeloid leukemia, due to receive a stem cell transplant. The CDR3 sequence is CASQGVEDEQFF. The DNA for the CDR3 is TGTGCCAGTCAAGGGGTGGAAGATGAGCAGTTCTTC.